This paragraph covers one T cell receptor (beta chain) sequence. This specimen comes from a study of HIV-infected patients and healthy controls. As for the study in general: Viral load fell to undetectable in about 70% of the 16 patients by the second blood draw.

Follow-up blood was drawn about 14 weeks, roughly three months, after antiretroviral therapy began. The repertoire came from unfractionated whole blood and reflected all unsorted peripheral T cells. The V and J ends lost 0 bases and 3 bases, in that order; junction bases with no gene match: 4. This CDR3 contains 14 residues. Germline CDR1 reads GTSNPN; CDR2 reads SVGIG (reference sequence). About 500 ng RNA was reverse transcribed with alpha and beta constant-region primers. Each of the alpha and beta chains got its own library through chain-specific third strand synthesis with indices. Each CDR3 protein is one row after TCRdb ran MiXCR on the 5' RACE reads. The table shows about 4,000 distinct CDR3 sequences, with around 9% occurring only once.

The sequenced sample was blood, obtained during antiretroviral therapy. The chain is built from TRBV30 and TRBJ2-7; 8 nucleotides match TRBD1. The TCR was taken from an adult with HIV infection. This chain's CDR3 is CAWSVDRGYYEQYF. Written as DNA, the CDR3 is TGTGCCTGGAGTGTAGACAGGGGATACTACGAGCAGTACTTC.